One and the same sample provided the 22 T cell receptor beta chains below, sequenced in a study of blood T cells in healthy people across ages. Through a sample-barcoded 5' primer and a J-beta primer mix, a second PCR was run for roughly 7 to 11 cycles. MiXCR, run by TCRdb on the 5' RACE reads, gives a single entry per CDR3 protein. The table lists about 1.8 million distinct CDR3 sequences, less than 50% of them singletons, with around 2.1% in the top ten. Sequenced input: blood. Receptor source: a woman in her forties in good health.

This clonotype has more than one count but fewer than ten. The chain recombines TRBV6-2 or TRBV6-3 with TRBJ2-1; D not certain. The V gene's germline CDR1 is MNHEY and CDR2 SVGEGT. V lost 6 bases and J lost 0, with 9 bases in between. This CDR3 has 14 residues. This CDR3 reads CASRASSSYNEQFF. Here the CDR3 DNA reads TGTGCCAGCAGAGCCTCGAGCTCCTACAATGAGCAGTTCTTC.

The chain has TRBV6-2 or TRBV6-3 and TRBJ1-4, with D perhaps TRBD1 (5 bases). This CDR3 is built from 14 residues. Germline-derived CDR1 and CDR2 are MNHEY and SVGEGT. The germline V and J ends were trimmed by 2 bases and 6 bases, with 10 bases remaining between them. CDR3 amino acids: CASSYLGEDEKLFF. DNA of the CDR3: TGTGCCAGCAGTTACCTAGGGGAGGATGAAAAACTGTTTTTT.

J is TRBJ1-1 and V is TRBV10-3; D is ambiguous. Looked up from germline, CDR1 is ENHRY and CDR2 is SYGVKD. CDR3 length equals 13 residues. Trimming removed 4 bases at V and 1 base at J, with 7 bases between. The CDR3 loop is CAISGGKNTEAFF. CDR3 DNA: TGTGCCATCAGTGGAGGCAAGAACACTGAAGCTTTCTTT.

The chain joins TRBV24-1 to TRBJ2-1; 9 nucleotides line up with TRBD1. With 2 bases clipped from V and 5 bases from J, the junction kept 15 bases outside the gene matches. CDR3 length equals 19 residues. Germline V gene sequence: CDR1 KGHDR, CDR2 SFDVKD. CDR3: CATSDSGTGKSYPNNEQFF. The CDR3 nucleotides are TGTGCCACCAGTGATTCCGGGACAGGGAAATCATACCCAAACAATGAGCAGTTCTTC.

V usage is TRBV20-1 and J usage is TRBJ1-6, with 7 bases fitting TRBD1. The CDR3 is made up of 15 amino acids. Germline CDR1 DFQATT, CDR2 SNEGSKA (reference sequence). V shed 6 bases, J shed 4 bases, and the junction held 9 bases outside the gene matches. CDR3 sequence (DNA): TGCAGTGCCCCACAGGGGAGTCGGTATAATTCACCCCTCCACTTT. The encoded protein is CSAPQGSRYNSPLHF.

This sequence joins TRBV27 and TRBJ1-2; D unresolved. Per the germline V gene, CDR1 is MNHEY and CDR2 is SMNVEV (reference sequence). Between the trimmed V and J ends, which lost 0 bases and 2 bases, there was a span of 13 bases. This CDR3 spans 16 amino acids. CDR3 sequence reads: CASSLSPPRSNYGYTF. CDR3 DNA sequence: TGTGCCAGCAGTTTATCCCCCCCAAGATCAAACTATGGCTACACCTTC.

A few counts support this clonotype. The V call is TRBV4-2, the J call TRBJ2-3; possible D gene TRBD2, 6 bases. Germline V gives CDR1 LGHNA, CDR2 YNFKEQ. V was trimmed by 2 bases and J by 4 bases, leaving 10 bases between them. The CDR3 has 14 residues. CDR3 sequence reads: CASSQIERADTQYF. CDR3 sequence (DNA): TGTGCCAGCAGCCAAATCGAGCGGGCAGATACGCAGTATTTT.

Only a few counts were recorded for this clonotype. The V gene is TRBV7-9, the J gene TRBJ2-1; TRBD2 agrees at 8 bases. Germline V gene lookup returns CDR1 SEHNR and CDR2 FQNEAQ (reference sequence). With 5 bases clipped from V and 2 bases from J, the junction kept 8 bases outside the gene matches. This CDR3 is built from 16 residues. The CDR3 region is CASSPFAGGTYNEQFF. CDR3 DNA sequence: TGTGCCAGCAGCCCCTTTGCGGGGGGTACCTACAATGAGCAGTTCTTC.

With regard to this clonotype: One end of the junction varies from germline; a read error may be responsible. The chain joins TRBV25-1 to TRBJ2-3; D ambiguous. Germline-derived CDR1 and CDR2 are MGHDK and SYGVNS. The CDR3 length is 14 residues. CDR3 protein: CAGSELGFKDTQYF. As DNA, the CDR3 is TGTGCCGGCAGTGAACTTGGATTTAAAGATACGCAGTATTTT.

As DNA, the CDR3 is TGCGCCAGCAGCCCGTACCTTCTAGACCCGAGCTATAATTCACCCCTCCACTTT. Translation gives CASSPYLLDPSYNSPLHF. This chain links TRBV5-1 with TRBJ1-6, with unresolved D. The CDR3 spans 18 residues. Per germline, CDR1 SGHRS and CDR2 YFSETQ. The V and J ends lost 4 bases and 3 bases respectively, with 20 bases between them.

J is TRBJ2-3 and V is TRBV29-1; the D is unclear. The CDR3 spans 13 residues. Per germline, CDR1 SQVTM and CDR2 ANQGSEA. Trimming left V 3 bases short and J 4 bases short, with 11 bases between. CDR3 DNA sequence: TGCAGCGTTGAGCTGGTTCTCCCAGATACGCAGTATTTT. It encodes CSVELVLPDTQYF.

This sequence joins TRBV28 and TRBJ1-2; D not certain. Per the germline V gene, CDR1 is MDHEN and CDR2 is SYDVKM. The CDR3 is made up of 17 amino acids. V shed 6 bases and J shed 0 bases, with 20 bases lying between them. CDR3 in amino acids: CASRSHTRSDTNYGYTF. The CDR3, as DNA: TGTGCCAGCAGATCCCACACCCGAAGTGATACTAACTATGGCTACACCTTC.

V and J are TRBV5-1 and TRBJ2-3; maybe TRBD1 (6 bases). The length of the CDR3 is 15 residues. The ends were cut back, 6 bases at V and 0 bases at J, with 14 bases in the middle. Germline CDR1 is SGHRS and CDR2 is YFSETQ. The CDR3 DNA sequence: TGCGCCAGCATCAAGGGGGTAGCAAGCACAGATACGCAGTATTTT. This sequence encodes CASIKGVASTDTQYF.

This clonotype was recorded a few times. The V call is TRBV6-6, the J call TRBJ1-5; 7 nucleotides agree with TRBD1. The germline gives CDR1 MNHNY, CDR2 SVGAGI (reference sequence). After removal of 5 bases from V and 6 bases from J, the junction contained 4 bases not matched to a gene. The CDR3 loop spans 13 amino acids. CDR3 residues: CASSDRVFQPQHF. CDR3 in DNA: TGTGCCAGCAGTGACAGGGTTTTTCAGCCCCAGCATTTT.

The table lists this clonotype with a few counts. The V call is TRBV20-1, the J call TRBJ2-1; 13 bases align to TRBD2. V shed 4 bases, J shed 7 bases, and the junction held 10 bases outside the gene matches. Germline V gives CDR1 DFQATT, CDR2 SNEGSKA (reference sequence). This CDR3 has 16 amino acids. This CDR3 is CSATRLAGGQGNEQFF. The CDR3 DNA is TGCAGTGCTACTCGACTAGCGGGGGGCCAGGGGAATGAGCAGTTCTTC.

J is TRBJ2-7 and V is TRBV7-9; 10 positions agree with TRBD1. V lost 3 bases, J lost 4 bases, and 6 bases stayed unmatched. CDR1 SEHNR and CDR2 FQNEAQ come from the germline V gene (reference sequence). This CDR3 comprises 15 residues. The CDR3 region has the DNA TGTGCCAGCAGCTTCGCTTCGGACAGGGGGTACGAGCAGTACTTC. It encodes CASSFASDRGYEQYF.

This chain uses TRBV13 with TRBJ2-4; D could derive from TRBD1 or TRBD2 (5 bases each). Germline CDR1 reads PRHDT; CDR2 reads FYEKMQ (reference sequence). Between the trimmed V and J ends, which lost 5 bases and 8 bases, there was a span of 13 bases. The CDR3 loop spans 13 amino acids. Written as DNA, the CDR3 is TGTGCCAGCAGCCCGGTGGGGGTTGACATTCAGTACTTC. Its translation: CASSPVGVDIQYF.

The sample holds a few counts of this clonotype. V gene TRBV27 combines with J gene TRBJ2-1; 11 nucleotides agree with TRBD2. The J segment lost 8 bases and the V segment lost 2 bases, leaving 14 bases of the junction unmatched. The length of the CDR3 is 18 residues. Germline CDR1 MNHEY, CDR2 SMNVEV (reference sequence). Written as DNA, the CDR3 is TGTGCCAGCAGTTTAAGTCTAGCGGGGGGTCTATACCCCGATGAGCAGTTCTTC. It is translated as CASSLSLAGGLYPDEQFF.

The gene calls are TRBV10-3 and TRBJ2-1; the D call may be TRBD1 or TRBD2 (5 bases each). The CDR3 is 14 amino acids. Germline V gene sequence: CDR1 ENHRY, CDR2 SYGVKD. The V gene lost 4 bases and the J gene lost 8 bases, with 15 bases spanning the gap. The CDR3 DNA reads TGTGCCATCAGTGGGTCCGGGACGGTTTATGAGCAGTTCTTC. This sequence encodes CAISGSGTVYEQFF.

V and J are TRBV29-1 and TRBJ2-4, with 8 bases that match TRBD2. The germline gives CDR1 SQVTM, CDR2 ANQGSEA. This CDR3 region has 14 residues. J was trimmed by 0 bases and V by 6 bases; bases with no gene match: 4. Here the CDR3 reads CSVGRGVAKNIQYF. Here the CDR3 DNA reads TGCAGCGTCGGGAGGGGGGTAGCCAAAAACATTCAGTACTTC.

This clonotype was observed many times. The chain uses TRBV5-1 and TRBJ2-5; 9 bases are a match to TRBD1. Germline V gene sequence: CDR1 SGHRS, CDR2 YFSETQ. Trimming took 4 bases from V and 3 from J; bases not matched to a gene: 4. This CDR3 spans 14 amino acids. The CDR3: CASSRGQGKETQYF. CDR3 nucleotide sequence: TGCGCCAGCAGCCGGGGACAGGGCAAAGAGACCCAGTACTTC.

This sequence joins TRBV20-1 and TRBJ2-1; D assignment may be TRBD1 or TRBD2 (6 bases each). The germline V and J ends were trimmed by 4 bases and 5 bases, with 18 bases remaining between them. From germline, CDR1 is DFQATT and CDR2 SNEGSKA (reference sequence). The CDR3 spans 15 residues. The CDR3 coding sequence is TGCAGTGCTAACCCGCGGGACAAGGGGGACAATGAGCAGTTCTTC. This translates into CSANPRDKGDNEQFF.